This TCR beta chain was identified during a study of Graves' ophthalmopathy and Graves' hyperthyroidism. TCR beta CDR3 amplification used RNA transcripts. Amplification began with first-round RT-PCR using HTBI primers, then second-round multiplex PCR was performed. Via MiXCR, TCRdb re-called the multiplex PCR reads, giving one row per CDR3 protein. The repertoire holds 300,000 to 350,000 distinct CDR3 sequences, with roughly 17% as singletons. The germline V gene has CDR1 DFQATT and CDR2 SNEGSKA (reference sequence). This CDR3 is built from 11 residues. This clonotype showed up just once. The CDR3 does not close with the conserved phenylalanine or tryptophan, likely indicating a read error.

The sequencing sample was made of peripheral blood. The receptor was derived from an adult man with Graves' ophthalmopathy. The V gene is TRBV20-1, the J gene TRBJ1-1; maybe TRBD1 (5 bases). CDR3 coding DNA: TGCAGTACTAGACAGCCAACTGAAGCTTTCCTT. Amino acid sequence: CSTRQPTEAFL.